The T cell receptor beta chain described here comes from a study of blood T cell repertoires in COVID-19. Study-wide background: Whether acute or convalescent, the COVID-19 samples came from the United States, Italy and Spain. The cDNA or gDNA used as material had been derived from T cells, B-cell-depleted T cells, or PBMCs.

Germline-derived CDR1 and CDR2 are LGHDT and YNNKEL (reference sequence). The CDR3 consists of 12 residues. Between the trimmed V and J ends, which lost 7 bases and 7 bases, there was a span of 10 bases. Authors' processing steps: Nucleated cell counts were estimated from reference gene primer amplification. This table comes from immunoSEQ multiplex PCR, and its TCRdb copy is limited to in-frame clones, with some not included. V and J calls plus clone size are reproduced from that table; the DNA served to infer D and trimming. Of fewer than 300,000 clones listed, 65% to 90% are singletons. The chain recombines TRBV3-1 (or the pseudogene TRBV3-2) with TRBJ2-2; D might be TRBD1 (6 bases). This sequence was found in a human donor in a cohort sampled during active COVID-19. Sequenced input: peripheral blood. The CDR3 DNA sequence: TGTGCCAGCAAGGGGGTTTTCGGGGAGCTGTTTTTT. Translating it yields CASKGVFGELFF.